Each of the 26 T cell receptor beta chains below was sequenced from the same sample in a study of OX40 agonist ivuxolimab in advanced cancers. Profiled with immunoSEQ multiplex PCR; TCRdb holds only in-frame clones, not every one. This sample yields about 83,000 clones, of which around 80% are seen a single time; approximately 1.5% belongs to the top ten. This specimen was CD4+ or CD8+ T cells sorted from blood, taken in a trial of the OX40 agonist ivuxolimab. The receptors shown here come from an adult with an advanced solid tumor such as melanoma, head and neck, liver or kidney cancer.

The V call is TRBV5-6, the J call TRBJ2-3, with TRBD1 identical over 11 bases. Trimming at V came to 4 bases and at J to 5 bases, leaving 6 bases not matched to a gene. The CDR3 covers 15 residues. CDR1 is SGHDT and CDR2 is YYEEEE in the germline V gene. CDR3 sequence (DNA): TGTGCCAGCAGCCCTCAGGGACAGGGGGTAGATACGCAGTATTTT. Translated, it gives CASSPQGQGVDTQYF.

This chain joins TRBV5-1 and TRBJ2-7; D is ambiguous. Deletions cut 0 bases from V and 0 bases from J, with 10 bases between. Germline CDR1 is SGHRS and CDR2 is YFSETQ. CDR3 length: 15 amino acids. The CDR3 loop is CASSLVTGSSYEQYF. In DNA form, the CDR3 reads TGCGCCAGCAGCTTGGTGACGGGCAGCTCCTACGAGCAGTACTTC.

The V gene is TRBV4-1, the J gene TRBJ1-2, with D possibly matching TRBD1 (5 bases). The germline gives CDR1 MGHRA, CDR2 YSYEKL. The CDR3 sequence is 16 residues long. V was pared by 1 base and J by 4 bases, with 16 bases between. The CDR3, as DNA: TGCGCCAGCAGCCAAGCCCGTGGGGGGGGTGGCTATGGCTACACCTTC. Its translation is CASSQARGGGGYGYTF.

The V call is TRBV29-1, the J call TRBJ2-2; D assignment may be TRBD1 or TRBD2 (5 bases each). Trimming removed 3 bases at V and 4 bases at J, with 24 bases between. In germline, CDR1 is SQVTM, CDR2 ANQGSEA. The CDR3 is made up of 18 amino acids. CDR3 region: CSVDVEGTGGFPTGELFF. In DNA form, the CDR3 reads TGCAGCGTTGATGTCGAAGGGACGGGTGGGTTTCCCACCGGGGAGCTGTTTTTT.

This chain uses TRBV4-3 with TRBJ2-7; tentatively, D is TRBD1 (6 bases). In germline, CDR1 is LGHNA, CDR2 YSLEER. CDR3 size: 16 residues. Trimming took off 4 bases at V and 5 bases at J, with 21 bases between the two ends. The CDR3 sequence is CASSPAGDRRVNEQYF. The CDR3 region has the DNA TGCGCCAGCAGCCCAGCTGGCGACAGGAGAGTCAACGAGCAGTACTTC.

This rearrangement joins TRBV10-3 to TRBJ2-3; 9 nucleotides agree with TRBD1. In germline, CDR1 is ENHRY, CDR2 SYGVKD. J lost 6 bases, V lost 5 bases, and 9 bases had no gene match. The CDR3 loop spans 15 amino acids. CDR3 amino acids: CAISPGTGWKDTQYF. In DNA form, the CDR3 reads TGTGCCATCAGTCCCGGGACAGGGTGGAAGGATACGCAGTATTTT.

The rearrangement joins TRBV5-1 to TRBJ2-7; the D gene is possibly TRBD2 (6 bases). This CDR3 has 14 residues. Germline loops: CDR1 SGHRS, CDR2 YFSETQ. V was pared by 0 bases and J by 6 bases, with 13 bases between. The CDR3 sequence is CASSLAWEVAEQYF. In DNA form, the CDR3 reads TGCGCCAGCAGCTTGGCCTGGGAGGTTGCCGAGCAGTACTTC.

J is TRBJ2-2 and V is TRBV5-6; D may correspond to TRBD1 or TRBD2 (5 bases each). Looked up from germline, CDR1 is SGHDT and CDR2 is YYEEEE. The CDR3 contains 14 residues. V lost 4 bases to trimming and J lost 5 bases, with 12 bases between them. The chain's CDR3 is CASSRRDGTGELFF. CDR3 in DNA: TGTGCCAGCAGCCGCCGGGACGGTACCGGGGAGCTGTTTTTT.

This clone appeared a few times. The chain employs TRBV2 and TRBJ2-2; 8 bases fit TRBD1. The trim removed 6 bases at V and 4 bases at J, leaving 7 bases unmatched. CDR1 is SNHLY and CDR2 is FYNNEI in the germline V gene. The CDR3 runs 15 residues. This CDR3 reads CASRPGTGVTGELFF. The CDR3 coding sequence is TGTGCCAGCAGACCCGGGACAGGTGTCACCGGGGAGCTGTTTTTT.

This chain uses TRBV6-1 with TRBJ2-7, with 8 positions matching TRBD2. V lost 4 bases and J lost 0; bases outside the gene matches: 5. CDR1 is MNHNS and CDR2 is SASEGT in the germline V gene. The CDR3 sequence is 15 residues long. The CDR3 protein is CASSAQRGSSYEQYF. The CDR3, as DNA: TGTGCCAGCAGTGCGCAGCGGGGGAGCTCCTACGAGCAGTACTTC.

V is TRBV4-1 and J is TRBJ2-5; 11 nucleotides line up with TRBD1. The length of the CDR3 is 14 residues. J was trimmed by 5 bases and V by 3 bases; bases with no gene match: 2. Per germline, CDR1 MGHRA and CDR2 YSYEKL. CDR3 bases: TGCGCCAGCAGCCAGGGGACAGGGGGGGAGACCCAGTACTTC. This codes for CASSQGTGGETQYF.

This clone was seen once. For the CDR3, the DNA is TGTGCCAGCAGTCCACTAGCGGGGTCAAACACCGGGGAGCTGTTTTTT. Its translation is CASSPLAGSNTGELFF. The chain carries TRBV4-2 and TRBJ2-2; 10 bases are a match to TRBD2. The CDR3 has 16 residues. Trimming removed 6 bases from V and 2 bases from J; junction bases left unmatched: 6. Germline V lookup: CDR1 LGHNA, CDR2 YNFKEQ.

Only a few counts were recorded for this clone. The V call is TRBV6-6, the J call TRBJ1-2; TRBD1 agrees at 7 bases. In germline, CDR1 is MNHNY, CDR2 SVGAGI (reference sequence). V was pared by 4 bases and J by 14 bases, with 7 bases of the junction left unmatched. The CDR3 is 11 residues long. The CDR3 reads CASSFTGAWTF. DNA for the CDR3: TGTGCCAGCAGTTTTACAGGGGCCTGGACCTTC.

This clone was observed a single time. The chain joins TRBV6-1 to TRBJ1-1; a weak D match, TRBD1 (5 bases). The V end was cut by 6 bases, the J end by 5 bases, with 16 bases between. The CDR3 consists of 14 residues. Germline CDR1 reads MNHNS; CDR2 reads SASEGT. The CDR3 DNA sequence: TGTGCCAGCAGGGGGGTAAGGGTACGTACTGAAGCTTTCTTT. Translation gives CASRGVRVRTEAFF.

The rearrangement uses TRBV30 and TRBJ1-2; no clear D. The germline V gene has CDR1 GTSNPN and CDR2 SVGIG (reference sequence). CDR3 length: 12 residues. Trimming shortened V by 0 bases and J by 5 bases, and 7 bases separated the two germline ends. In nucleotides, the CDR3 is TGTGCCTGGAGTGTCCATCAATATGGCTACACCTTC. Translated, it gives CAWSVHQYGYTF.

This chain connects TRBV2 to TRBJ1-1; D may be TRBD1 (6 bases). Germline V gene data show CDR1 as SNHLY and CDR2 as FYNNEI. The CDR3 covers 13 residues. The V and J ends lost 7 bases and 6 bases respectively, with 15 bases between them. CDR3 nucleotides: TGTGCCAGCACCGGGGGGCGGGGCTCTGAAGCTTTCTTT. Translation: CASTGGRGSEAFF.

The chain uses TRBV7-8 and TRBJ1-4; TRBD1 agrees at 9 bases. Unmatched junction bases numbered 11, after V lost 7 bases and J lost 11 bases. The CDR3 runs to 14 residues. Germline lookup yields CDR1 SGHVS and CDR2 FQNEAQ. CDR3 sequence (DNA): TGTGCCAGCACCGTACAGGGGGCGGTAGAGAAACTGTTTTTT. This encodes CASTVQGAVEKLFF. Complete variable domain (other parts from reference TRBV7-8 and TRBJ1-4): GAGVSQSPRYKVAKRGQDVALRCDPISGHVSLFWYQQALGQGPEFLTYFQNEAQLDKSGLPSDRFFAERPEGSVSTLKIQRTQQEDSAVYLCASTVQGAVEKLFFGSGTQLSVL.

This clone has a single count. J is TRBJ2-1 and V is TRBV7-3; 7 nucleotides align to TRBD2. After removal of 5 bases from V and 0 bases from J, the junction contained 7 bases not matched to a gene. Germline V gene lookup returns CDR1 SGHTA and CDR2 FQGTGA. The CDR3 covers 16 residues. The DNA of the CDR3 is TGTGCCAGCAGCCCCAGCGGGGCGAACTCCTACAATGAGCAGTTCTTC. It codes for CASSPSGANSYNEQFF. The full variable domain, in which reference TRBV7-3 and TRBJ2-1 provide the parts outside the CDR3, is GAGVSQTPSNKVTEKGKYVELRCDPISGHTALYWYRQSLGQGPEFLIYFQGTGAADDSGLPNDRFFAVRPEGSVSTLKIQRTERGDSAVYLCASSPSGANSYNEQFFGPGTRLTVL.

The chain links TRBV10-1 to TRBJ1-1; D might be TRBD1 (6 bases). V lost 3 bases and J lost 9, with 11 bases in between. Germline loops: CDR1 WNHNN, CDR2 SYGVQD (reference sequence). The CDR3 spans 12 residues. The CDR3 here is CASSDPDRQAFF. CDR3 DNA sequence: TGCGCCAGCAGTGATCCGGACAGACAAGCTTTCTTT.

The J gene is TRBJ1-5, the V gene TRBV6-1; 8 nucleotides match TRBD1. The CDR3 covers 14 residues. Germline values: CDR1 MNHNS, CDR2 SASEGT. V was clipped by 6 bases and J by 0 bases; unmatched bases: 1. The CDR3 DNA reads as TGTGCCAGCAGGGACAGGGCTAGCAATCAGCCCCAGCATTTT. Translating gives CASRDRASNQPQHF.

The genes are TRBV28 and TRBJ1-5; 7 nucleotides align to TRBD1. The CDR3 contains 15 residues. Losses at the gene ends were 7 bases for V and 5 bases for J; bases not matched to a gene: 11. Germline V CDR1 and CDR2: MDHEN, SYDVKM. The CDR3 DNA reads TGTGCCAGCACTCTAGGGGCCAGGGGGTATCAGCCCCAGCATTTT. Its translation: CASTLGARGYQPQHF.

This clone appeared once. The chain combines TRBV29-1 with TRBJ2-7; D call uncertain. Germline V gene lookup returns CDR1 SQVTM and CDR2 ANQGSEA. The CDR3 extends over 12 amino acids. V shed 6 bases and J shed 4 bases, with 13 bases lying between them. For the CDR3, the DNA is TGCAGCGTAAGACAACCCCGGTACGAGCAGTACTTC. Its translation: CSVRQPRYEQYF.

The chain is built from TRBV4-2 and TRBJ1-2; no definite D call. Trimming removed 4 bases from V and 0 bases from J, with 15 bases in between. The germline V gene has CDR1 LGHNA and CDR2 YNFKEQ. This CDR3 is 16 amino acids long. DNA of the CDR3: TGTGCCAGCAGCCTAACGGGCAGGCAAGCTAACTATGGCTACACCTTC. This gives the protein CASSLTGRQANYGYTF.

The rearrangement uses TRBV5-1 and TRBJ2-1; D tentatively reads TRBD1 or TRBD2 (5 bases each). V lost 8 bases, J lost 0 bases, and 12 bases lay in between. The CDR3 covers 14 residues. Germline values: CDR1 SGHRS, CDR2 YFSETQ. CDR3 loop: CASSEGSSYNEQFF. In DNA form, the CDR3 reads TGCGCCAGTTCAGAGGGGTCCTCCTACAATGAGCAGTTCTTC.

In DNA, the CDR3 is TGTGCCAGCTCACAAGGACAGGGTAATCAGCCCCAGCATTTT. Protein product: CASSQGQGNQPQHF. The chain has TRBV18 and TRBJ1-5; 8 positions match TRBD1. Germline lookup yields CDR1 KGHSH and CDR2 LQKENI. The CDR3 is 14 residues long. V was clipped by 4 bases and J by 4 bases; unmatched bases: 3.

The chain couples TRBV6-5 to TRBJ2-7; D possibly corresponds to TRBD1 (5 bases). V was trimmed by 6 bases and J by 3 bases, leaving 15 bases between them. CDR3 length equals 14 residues. The germline V gene has CDR1 MNHEY and CDR2 SVGAGI. The CDR3 sequence is CASRWGRSVYEQYF. The CDR3 bases are TGTGCCAGCAGGTGGGGCAGGTCAGTCTACGAGCAGTACTTC.